This T cell receptor (beta chain) was documented in a study of somatic mutations in cytotoxic T cells in rheumatoid arthritis. Here immunoSEQ multiplex PCR was the method, and the copy in TCRdb shows in-frame clones only, minus some. The profile shows fewer than 13,000 clones, over 65% of them singletons. The CDR3 totals 16 residues. With V trimmed by 0 bases and J by 9 bases, 10 bases remained unmatched. CDR1 LGHNA and CDR2 YSLEER come from the germline V gene. The source is a man between 60 and 70 years old in good health. V is TRBV4-3 and J is TRBJ2-1; TRBD2 aligns across 8 bases. Sequencing used CD8+ T cells sorted from blood. CDR3 coding DNA: TGCGCCAGCAGCCAAGATTCCAGCGGGGGCCGCGGTGAGCAGTTCTTC. This encodes CASSQDSSGGRGEQFF.